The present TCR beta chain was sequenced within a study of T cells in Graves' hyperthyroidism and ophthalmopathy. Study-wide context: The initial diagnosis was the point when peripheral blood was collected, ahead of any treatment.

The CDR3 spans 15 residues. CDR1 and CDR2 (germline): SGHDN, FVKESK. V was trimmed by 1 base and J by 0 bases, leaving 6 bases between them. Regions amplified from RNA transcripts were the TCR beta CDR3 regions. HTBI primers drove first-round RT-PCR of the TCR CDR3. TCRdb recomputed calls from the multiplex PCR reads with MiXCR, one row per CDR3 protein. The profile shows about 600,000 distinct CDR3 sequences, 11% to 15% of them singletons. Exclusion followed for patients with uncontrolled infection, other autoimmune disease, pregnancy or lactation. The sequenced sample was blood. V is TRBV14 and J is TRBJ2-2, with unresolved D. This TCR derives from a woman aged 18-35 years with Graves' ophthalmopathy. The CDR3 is CASSQVDANTGELFF. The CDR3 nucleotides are TGTGCCAGCAGCCAAGTAGACGCGAACACCGGGGAGCTGTTTTTT.